A selection of T cell receptor beta chains follows, all from one sample in a study of T-cell reconstitution after alpha-beta-depleted transplantation in children. TCRdb re-derived calls from the PCR reads in MiXCR, one entry per CDR3 protein. The sample lists fewer than 1 million distinct CDR3 sequences; about 15% were seen once. Sequencing used PBMCs, mostly from graft donor cells, obtained 360 days after TCRalphabeta/CD19-depleted stem cell transplant. These receptors were obtained from a male patient between 5 and 17 years old who had a stem cell transplant for acute lymphoblastic leukemia, so the T cells may come from the graft donor. The CDR3 runs from the conserved cysteine through the conserved F or W. The D gene is left open where the match is weak. Size is omitted from some rows. Given values are once, few, many or a class for expanded clones.

d_gene	abundance	j_gene	v_gene	CDR3nt	CDR3aa
-	-	TRBJ2-7	TRBV12-3/TRBV12-4	TGTGCCAGCAGTTTACGCCCACCACTATTGGCCTACGAGCAGTACTTC	CASSLRPPLLAYEQYF
-	-	TRBJ2-7	TRBV4-1	TGCGCCAGCAGCCCCCGAACCCGAGCCGACTCCTACGAGCAGTACTTC	CASSPRTRADSYEQYF
-	few	TRBJ2-1	TRBV6-1	TGTGCCAGCAGCCTACAAGTGACAGGCTCCTACAATGAGCAGTTCTTC	CASSLQVTGSYNEQFF
-	few	TRBJ2-7	TRBV20-1	TGCAGTGCTGCTCACGCGGACTTCCCTCTCTACGAGCAGTACTTC	CSAAHADFPLYEQYF
TRBD2	-	TRBJ2-5	TRBV5-1	TGCGCCAGCAGCTTGGCCGGGGCTAGCGGGAGGACAGAGACCCAGTACTTC	CASSLAGASGRTETQYF
-	many	TRBJ1-3	TRBV6-5	TGTGCCAGCAGTGCGTCAGGAAACACCATATATTTT	CASSASGNTIYF
TRBD1	many	TRBJ2-7	TRBV18	TGTGCCAGCTCACCGGGGCAGGGGGTGACCTACGAGCAGTACTTC	CASSPGQGVTYEQYF
-	few	TRBJ2-7	TRBV11-2	TGTGCCAGCAGCGTGTACCCGGCGGTTTACGAGCAGTACTTC	CASSVYPAVYEQYF
-	many	TRBJ2-1	TRBV12-3/TRBV12-4	TGTGCCAGCAGTTTCCCCAATGAGCAGTTCTTC	CASSFPNEQFF
-	-	TRBJ2-7	TRBV29-1	TGCAGCGTTGTCCAGTCCTCCTACGAGCAGTACTTC	CSVVQSSYEQYF
-	-	TRBJ2-1	TRBV5-1	TGCGCCAGCAGCTTGGACGACCTAGTCCTATACCCTGAGCAGTTCTTC	CASSLDDLVLYPEQFF
-	few	TRBJ2-7	TRBV11-2	TGTGCCAGCAGCTTAGGGGCGGCCAACTACGAGCAGTACTTC	CASSLGAANYEQYF
TRBD2	few	TRBJ2-1	TRBV5-1	TGCGCCAGCAGCCTGGCAAGCGGGAGAGGAGGTGAGCAGTTCTTC	CASSLASGRGGEQFF
-	-	TRBJ1-1	TRBV29-1	TGCAGCGTTGGGGAGGGAGTTGAAGCTTTCTTT	CSVGEGVEAFF
TRBD2	few	TRBJ2-7	TRBV5-1	TGCGCCAGCAGGTTCGACAGCGGGGTTACCTACGAGCAGTACTTC	CASRFDSGVTYEQYF
TRBD2	-	TRBJ2-3	TRBV5-1	TGCGCCAGCAGCGCTAGCGGGAGCGTGGAGGATACGCAGTATTTT	CASSASGSVEDTQYF
-	few	TRBJ1-5	TRBV5-6	TGTGCCAGCAGCTACGGCATCGGGCCCCAGCATTTT	CASSYGIGPQHF
TRBD1	-	TRBJ2-3	TRBV25-1	TGTGCCAGCAGTGAATTTACAGGGGGCACAGATACGCAGTATTTT	CASSEFTGGTDTQYF
-	few	TRBJ2-3	TRBV15	TGTGCCACCAGCAGAGACGCAGATACGCAGTATTTT	CATSRDADTQYF
TRBD2	few	TRBJ2-1	TRBV7-6	TGTGCCAGCAGCTTAGGGGGACTAGCGGGACCCTACAATGAGCAGTTCTTC	CASSLGGLAGPYNEQFF
-	-	TRBJ2-3	TRBV9	TGTGCCAGCAGCTCTCGGGACTCGAGCACAGATACGCAGTATTTT	CASSSRDSSTDTQYF
-	-	TRBJ2-6	TRBV11-2	TGTGCCAGCAGCTTAGATGGTAGAGGGGCTGGGGCCAACGTCCTGACTTTC	CASSLDGRGAGANVLTF
-	-	TRBJ2-1	TRBV4-1	TGCGCCAGCAGCCAGAGAGGTGTGTCGAGCTCCTACAATGAGCAGTTCTTC	CASSQRGVSSSYNEQFF
-	few	TRBJ2-5	TRBV6-2/TRBV6-3	TGTGCCAGCAGTTACGGGGGCAGGTTGCTAGAGACCCAGTACTTC	CASSYGGRLLETQYF
-	few	TRBJ2-4	TRBV18	TGTGCCAGCTCACCGGCCTGGTTGTCCAAAAACATTCAGTACTTC	CASSPAWLSKNIQYF
-	-	TRBJ2-1	TRBV20-1	TGCAGTGCGACACTAGCTCCGGGCTCCTACAATGAGCAGTTCTTC	CSATLAPGSYNEQFF
-	few	TRBJ2-1	TRBV5-1	TGCGCCAGCAGAGACCCCTTGACCTCCAATGAGCAGTTCTTC	CASRDPLTSNEQFF
TRBD2	once	TRBJ2-1	TRBV4-2	TGTGCCAGCAGCCAAGAGGCTAGCGGGAGTTACAATGAGCAGTTCTTC	CASSQEASGSYNEQFF
TRBD2	-	TRBJ2-3	TRBV7-9	TGTGCCAGCAGCCGCACCGGGAGGGCCGCAGATACGCAGTATTTT	CASSRTGRAADTQYF
-	many	TRBJ2-3	TRBV7-8	TGTGCCAGCAGCTACCAGGGAGATACGCAGTATTTT	CASSYQGDTQYF
-	-	TRBJ2-2	TRBV18	TGTGCCAGCTCACTCTTCACCGGAGGGAACACCGGGGAGCTGTTTTTT	CASSLFTGGNTGELFF
TRBD1	few	TRBJ2-7	TRBV28	TGTGCCAGCAGTTTAACCGGGACAGGGGCGGACGAGCAGTACTTC	CASSLTGTGADEQYF
-	-	TRBJ2-1	TRBV6-4	TGTGCCAGCAGTGAGTCGGGGGAGGCGTACAATGAGCAGTTCTTC	CASSESGEAYNEQFF
-	few	TRBJ2-7	TRBV6-5	TGTGCCAGCAGTTACTCGAGGATCCCCTACGAGCAGTACTTC	CASSYSRIPYEQYF
-	-	TRBJ2-7	TRBV9	TGTGCCAGCAGCGTAGCCCCCTCCCGGCGCTACGAGCAGTACTTC	CASSVAPSRRYEQYF
TRBD1	few	TRBJ2-1	TRBV27	TGTGCCAGCAGTGAGGACAGGGCTTGGGATGAGCAGTTCTTC	CASSEDRAWDEQFF
TRBD1	many	TRBJ1-5	TRBV29-1	TGCAGCGCCCTGACAGGGCTCGGGCCCCAGCATTTT	CSALTGLGPQHF
TRBD1	few	TRBJ2-7	TRBV5-6	TGTGCCAGTGGGACAGGGGGGAGCTCCTACGAGCAGTACTTC	CASGTGGSSYEQYF
-	-	TRBJ2-1	TRBV30	TGTGCCTGGATAACCACCTCCGTCAATGAGCAGTTCTTC	CAWITTSVNEQFF
TRBD2	few	TRBJ2-3	TRBV12-3/TRBV12-4	TGTGCCAGCAGTTCTTGGGGTAGCGGGGACACAGATACGCAGTATTTT	CASSSWGSGDTDTQYF
-	few	TRBJ2-2	TRBV7-3	TGTGCCAGCAGCTTGGGGACTGCCCACGGGGAGCTGTTTTTT	CASSLGTAHGELFF
-	once	TRBJ2-7	TRBV7-9	TGTGCCAGCAGCAGTGTCCTGAGCCACGAGCAGTACTTC	CASSSVLSHEQYF
TRBD2	-	TRBJ2-1	TRBV11-2	TGTGCCAGCAGCGCCAGAGCGGGAGGGTTTAGCGCCTACAATGAGCAGTTCTTC	CASSARAGGFSAYNEQFF
-	-	TRBJ2-3	TRBV29-1	TGCAGCGTTGATCCGGTTAGCACAGATACGCAGTATTTT	CSVDPVSTDTQYF
-	-	TRBJ2-7	TRBV6-1	TGTGCCAGCAGTGACGGGACGGAATTCTACGAGCAGTACTTC	CASSDGTEFYEQYF
-	-	TRBJ2-1	TRBV12-3/TRBV12-4	TGTGCCAGCAGTTTAGCTACCCACAATGAGCAGTTCTTC	CASSLATHNEQFF
-	-	TRBJ1-6	TRBV28	TGTGCCAGCAGATTCCTCCAGAGCTCCTATAATTCACCCCTCCACTTT	CASRFLQSSYNSPLHF
-	-	TRBJ2-4	TRBV5-1	TGCGCCAGCAGCTCCGCCGGCCTAAGCGGCAAAAACATTCAGTACTTC	CASSSAGLSGKNIQYF
-	-	TRBJ2-5	TRBV29-1	TGCAGCGTTGTGGTTCTGGGGAGCCAGTACTTC	CSVVVLGSQYF
TRBD1	many	TRBJ2-3	TRBV20-1	TGCAGTGCAACCGGGACAGGACGCACAGATACGCAGTATTTT	CSATGTGRTDTQYF